The present entry profiles one T cell receptor (beta chain) with its context. The antigen this receptor binds is unknown. One base away there is no much larger clone; base qualities are not given. From the cysteine up to the phenylalanine, the CDR3 has a length of 11 residues. The kept DNA is CDR3 alone, 33 bases in frame from the first base. CDR1 and CDR2 were assigned from the germline V gene (reference sequence) as DFQATT and SNEGSKA. For this chain, trimming is 8 bases at the V end and 6 bases at the J end, and the number of junction bases without a gene match is 1. The data were taken from a study of CD8+CD57+ T cells in acquired aplastic anemia (dated by TCRdb to 2016 to 2018). A note on the overall study: Extracted DNA from sorted CD4+ and CD8+ cells averaged 3.2 ug, ranging from roughly 0.2 to 30 ug. For healthy donor samples, the average read count was around 9.9 million for CD4+ cells and 11 million to 14 million for CD8+ cells. Here is what the overall study found, with its caveats: Around 30 CD8+ CDR3 sequences were shared between patients and controls but appeared highly expressed in patients and within their immunodominant clones. No significant difference in CD8+ Simpson's diversity was found between patients and healthy controls (P=0.060).

In this study, sorted CD4+ and CD8+ T cells from the blood of healthy subjects and of severe aplastic anemia patients had their TCR repertoires deep-sequenced. Ficoll-Paque density gradient centrifugation was used to isolate peripheral blood mononuclear cells. Before DNA was extracted, CD4+ and CD8+ T cells were sorted using either FACS or magnetic beads. Genomic DNA was used as template for profiling of TCR beta VDJ combinations and CDR3 sequences. TCR repertoire sequencing was run on an Illumina HiSeq 2000. Regarding the original processing steps: TRBV/TRBJ rearrangement plots, CDR3 size and DJ length profiles, and Simpson's diversity index were used to evaluate the repertoires. The immunodominant clone was defined as the most abundant DNA sequence in deep sequencing data. CDR3 amino acid sequences were screened for sharing across subjects and compared with published repertoires and the VDJdb database. Clones were called with MiXCR by TCRdb after fastp trimmed the public reads at Q25, and only in-frame beta chains were retained. A single entry per CDR3 protein holds the most common genes and DNA from its merged rows. The V and J calls and clone size are TCRdb's, not the authors'. Here the sample has tens of thousands of distinct CDR3 sequences; more than 75% occur a single time. In total, the top ten clones hold 22% of the sample.

Material for sequencing was sorted CD4+, CD8+, or CD8+CD57+ T cells (not recorded which) from PBMCs. The sequence came from a human donor in good health, serving as a control. The chain was built from TRBV20-1 and TRBJ1-6, with 7 bases in between that match TRBD1. The CDR3 loop reads CSPGGNSPLHF. The bases read TGCAGTCCAGGGGGTAATTCACCCCTCCACTTT.